This TCR beta chain was observed in a study of T cells in tuberculosis. Trimming took 9 bases from V and 4 from J; bases not matched to a gene: 5. The CDR3 is made up of 12 amino acids. Germline CDR1 is LNHDA and CDR2 is SQIVND (reference sequence). Sequenced by immunoSEQ multiplex PCR; TCRdb stores in-frame clones only, minus some. The table lists around 30,000 clones, over 85% of them singletons. The time point here: new active TB diagnosis, blood taken before or within 7 days of starting treatment. The receptor's source is an adult with tuberculosis. V gene TRBV19 combines with J gene TRBJ1-2, with 7 bases lining up with TRBD1. The specimen was PBMCs, collected at tuberculosis diagnosis. CDR3: CASAGTVYGYTF. The CDR3 DNA is TGTGCCAGCGCCGGGACAGTCTATGGCTACACCTTC.